The rows below give T cell receptor beta chains drawn from one sample of a study of T cells in Graves' hyperthyroidism and ophthalmopathy. A single record per CDR3 protein comes from TCRdb applying MiXCR to the multiplex PCR reads. The sample records about 560,000 distinct CDR3 sequences, 46% being singletons. The sample comprised peripheral blood or thyroid tissue (not recorded which). Source of these receptors: a woman between 18 and 30 years old with Graves' hyperthyroidism. Both conserved end residues are part of each CDR3. A D gene is named only where the DNA matches it firmly. The listing skips clone size in some rows; elsewhere it reads once, few, many or a size class.

j_gene	v_gene	d_gene	abundance	CDR3nt	CDR3aa
TRBJ1-1	TRBV29-1	NA	many	TGCAGCGCCGTATCGATCAGGACAGCGAACACTGAAGCTTTCTTT	CSAVSIRTANTEAFF
TRBJ2-5	TRBV20-1	NA	few	TGCAGTGCTAGGTCCGTCGGGATCCAAGAGACCCAGTACTTC	CSARSVGIQETQYF
TRBJ1-6	TRBV7-9	TRBD1	few	TGTGCCAGCAGCCGACAGGGGGTGTCCTATAATTCACCCCTCCACTTT	CASSRQGVSYNSPLHF
TRBJ2-2	TRBV7-2	TRBD2	few	TGTGCCAGCAGTCCGGGACTAGCGGGAGGGAGGACCGGGGAGCTGTTTTTT	CASSPGLAGGRTGELFF
TRBJ2-5	TRBV20-1	NA	few	TGCAGTGCTAGGAGACAGTTCAGGGAGACCCAGTACTTC	CSARRQFRETQYF
TRBJ1-5	TRBV2	NA	many	TGTGCCAGCAGAGCAGGGATTACGAATCAGCCCCAGCATTTT	CASRAGITNQPQHF
TRBJ1-5	TRBV24-1	NA	NA	TGTGCCACCAGTGAACACAGTAGCAATCAGCCCCAGCATTTT	CATSEHSSNQPQHF
TRBJ2-2	TRBV9	NA	few	TGTGCCAGCAAACGACAGCCCTCGAACACCGGGGAGCTGTTTTTT	CASKRQPSNTGELFF
TRBJ1-2	TRBV29-1	TRBD1	NA	TGTGCCGGGGGACAGTTGTATGGCTACACCTTC	CAGGQLYGYTF
TRBJ2-5	TRBV7-6	TRBD1	many	TGTGCCAGCAGCCCGACAGGGGCATGGCAAGAGACCCAGTACTTC	CASSPTGAWQETQYF
TRBJ1-1	TRBV9	TRBD1	NA	TGTGCCAGCAGCGTGTCCGGGACAGGATCCATGAACACTGAAGCTTTCTTT	CASSVSGTGSMNTEAFF
TRBJ1-5	TRBV7-4	NA	few	TGTGCCAGCAGCTTACTTCTCGGGGTTCGGAATCAGCCCCAGCATTTT	CASSLLLGVRNQPQHF
TRBJ2-5	TRBV3-1	NA	many	TGTGCCAGCAGCCAAGATAGGAAGACCCAGTACTTC	CASSQDRKTQYF
TRBJ1-2	TRBV7-8	TRBD1	few	TGTGCCAGCAGCTTAGGCCGGGACAGTGCTTTTAACTATGGCTACACCTTC	CASSLGRDSAFNYGYTF
TRBJ1-4	TRBV24-1	TRBD1	few	TGTGCCACCAGTGACCCCGGACAGGGGGATAATGAAAAACTGTTTTTT	CATSDPGQGDNEKLFF
TRBJ1-2	TRBV7-9	TRBD1	many	TGTGCCAGCACCCCTACAGGGGGTAGTGGCTACACCTTC	CASTPTGGSGYTF
TRBJ2-6	TRBV12-3/TRBV12-4	NA	few	TGTGCCAGCACCCCGTGGAACGGGGCCAACGTCCTGACTTTC	CASTPWNGANVLTF
TRBJ2-6	TRBV15	NA	NA	TGTGCCACCAGCAGAGATCGGGACACCTCTGGGGCCAACGTCCTGACTTTC	CATSRDRDTSGANVLTF
TRBJ2-3	TRBV13	TRBD2	NA	TGTGCCAGCAGCTTATCCCCGGGGGGAGATCAGCCCCAGTATTTT	CASSLSPGGDQPQYF
TRBJ1-1	TRBV5-4	TRBD1	few	TGTGCCAGCAGCGACAGGGGGCGAATGTCGACTGAAGCTTTCTTT	CASSDRGRMSTEAFF
TRBJ1-5	TRBV10-3	NA	few	TGTGCCAGCAGTATCCGATCCCAGGATAGCAATCAGCCCCAGCATTTT	CASSIRSQDSNQPQHF
TRBJ1-1	TRBV5-4	TRBD1	NA	TGTGCCAGCAGCTTGTCGCAGGGGGTGAACACTGAAGCTTTCTTT	CASSLSQGVNTEAFF
TRBJ2-1	TRBV7-2	NA	NA	TGTGCCAGCAGCTTCAAGACCCAGTACAATGAGCAGTTCTTC	CASSFKTQYNEQFF
TRBJ1-2	TRBV29-1	TRBD1	many	TGCAGCGTTATACAGGGGGCGACGGATGGCTACACCTTC	CSVIQGATDGYTF
TRBJ1-4	TRBV24-1	TRBD1	many	TGTGCCACCAGTGTGACAGGGCGGGGGGGCGAAAAACTGTTTTTT	CATSVTGRGGEKLFF
TRBJ1-6	TRBV5-1	TRBD1	NA	TGTGCCAGCAGCTCCAGACAGGGGGCTTCACCCCTCCACTTT	CASSSRQGASPLHF
TRBJ1-5	TRBV9	NA	NA	TGTGCCAGCAGCCCAAAGGGTGCAGAAAATCAGCCCCAGCATTTT	CASSPKGAENQPQHF
TRBJ1-4	TRBV15	NA	NA	TGTGCCACCAGCTTTAGTCGGGCAGGGGATAATGAAAAACTGTTTTTT	CATSFSRAGDNEKLFF
TRBJ2-7	TRBV20-1	NA	NA	TGCAGTGCTAGAGATCCTGTGCTCGTCGAGCAGTACTTC	CSARDPVLVEQYF
TRBJ2-7	TRBV20-1	NA	few	TGCAGTGCTAGACTCACTGGGCGGCCCTACGAGCAGTACTTC	CSARLTGRPYEQYF
TRBJ1-5	TRBV6-5	TRBD1	few	TGTGCCAGCAGTTACGCACCTACAGGGGGCTGGGGCAATCAGCCCCAGCATTTT	CASSYAPTGGWGNQPQHF
TRBJ1-3	TRBV19	NA	many	TGTGCCACCGTCGACAGTTCGAACACCATATATTTT	CATVDSSNTIYF
TRBJ2-5	TRBV7-9	NA	NA	TGTGCCAGCAGCGATACCCAGTACTTC	CASSDTQYF
TRBJ1-2	TRBV29-1	NA	NA	TGCAGCGTTGAAGATCTCGGTGATGGCTACACCTTC	CSVEDLGDGYTF
TRBJ2-7	TRBV7-2	NA	NA	TGTGCCAGCAGCCCCGGGACAAACCAATACGAGCAGTACTTC	CASSPGTNQYEQYF
TRBJ2-7	TRBV10-3	NA	NA	TGTGCCATCAGTGAACGGCTGGAGCACTACGAGCAGTACTTC	CAISERLEHYEQYF
TRBJ1-2	TRBV25-1	TRBD1	NA	TGTGCCAGCAGTAAAAAAGACAGGGGAGAAGGCTATGGCTACACCTTC	CASSKKDRGEGYGYTF
TRBJ2-2	TRBV11-1	NA	NA	TGTGCCAGCAGCCCCCTACGACTTTCTCGGAGCCACACCGGGGAGCTGTTTTTT	CASSPLRLSRSHTGELFF
TRBJ2-5	TRBV29-1	TRBD2	NA	TGCAGCGTTGAGGCTAGCGGGATCTTAGGGACCCAGTACTTC	CSVEASGILGTQYF